These 10 T cell receptor beta chains originate from one sample sequenced in a study of blood T cell repertoires in COVID-19 (dated by TCRdb to the early 2020s). The library was obtained by the immunoSEQ multiplex PCR assay. TCRdb holds this immuneACCESS table with in-frame rearrangements only. Some clones are missing; in checked studies, unresolved V genes explain under half, and the rest has no known cause. Counted in this sample were 150,000 to 200,000 clones; approximately 85% of them appeared once. The top ten clones comprise 9.8% of the sample. Sequencing used peripheral blood. Receptor source: an elderly woman with acute or convalescent COVID-19.

The chain employs TRBV3-1 (or the pseudogene TRBV3-2) and TRBJ2-5, with D unclear. Germline CDR1 and CDR2: LGHDT and YNNKEL (reference sequence). Trimming removed 2 bases at V and 1 base at J, with 5 bases between. CDR3 length: 13 residues. The CDR3 coding sequence is TGTGCCAGCAGCCAAAGCCCCCAAGAGACCCAGTACTTC. Residues: CASSQSPQETQYF.

The rearrangement joins TRBV6-5 to TRBJ2-1; 11 bases align to TRBD2. The CDR3 loop spans 15 amino acids. J lost 3 bases, V lost 6 bases, and 4 bases had no gene match. CDR1 is MNHEY, CDR2 SVGAGI, per germline. The CDR3 reads CASRTGLAVYNEQFF. CDR3 in DNA: TGTGCCAGCAGGACGGGACTAGCGGTCTACAATGAGCAGTTCTTC.

The CDR3 sequence is CAITRDSSGSEQYF. As DNA, the CDR3 is TGTGCCATCACTCGGGACTCATCAGGGAGCGAGCAGTACTTC. The chain combines TRBV10-3 with TRBJ2-7, with TRBD2 as a possible D gene (6 bases). The CDR3 extends over 14 amino acids. Germline CDR1 is ENHRY and CDR2 is SYGVKD. Trimming left V 7 bases short and J 6 bases short, with 19 bases between.

The V and J genes are TRBV6-1 and TRBJ1-1; perhaps TRBD1 as D (6 bases). This CDR3 spans 13 amino acids. Germline CDR1 and CDR2: MNHNS and SASEGT. V dropped 8 bases and J dropped 5 bases, with 15 bases sitting between them. The CDR3 sequence: CASSEGGSTEAFF. CDR3 nucleotides: TGTGCCAGCTCCGAGGGGGGGTCAACTGAAGCTTTCTTT.

In regard to this clone: Other DNA sequences in the same sample also yield this CDR3. The gene calls are TRBV9 and TRBJ1-1, with 7 bases identical to TRBD1. V was pared by 3 bases and J by 0 bases, with 2 bases of the junction left unmatched. Germline CDR1 reads SGDLS; CDR2 reads YYNGEE. This CDR3 contains 14 residues. The CDR3 nucleotides are TGTGCCAGCAGCGCCGGGACAGTGAACACTGAAGCTTTCTTT. This sequence encodes CASSAGTVNTEAFF. Together with reference TRBV9 and TRBJ1-1, the CDR3 gives the full variable domain: DSGVTQTPKHLITATGQRVTLRCSPRSGDLSVYWYQQSLDQGLQFLIQYYNGEERAKGNILERFSAQQFPDLHSELNLSSLELGDSALYFCASSAGTVNTEAFFGQGTRLTVV.

The chain has TRBV18 and TRBJ1-1; tentative D call: TRBD1 (6 bases). With 6 bases removed from V and 0 bases from J, the gap between germline ends came to 14 bases. From germline, CDR1 is KGHSH and CDR2 LQKENI. CDR3 length: 15 residues. The CDR3 spells CASSPQTGLNTEAFF. In DNA form, the CDR3 reads TGTGCCAGCTCCCCTCAAACAGGGTTGAACACTGAAGCTTTCTTT. The variable domain in full, completed from reference TRBV18 and TRBJ1-1, reads NAGVMQNPRHLVRRRGQEARLRCSPMKGHSHVYWYRQLPEEGLKFMVYLQKENIIDESGMPKERFSAEFPKEGPSILRIQQVVRGDSAAYFCASSPQTGLNTEAFFGQGTRLTVV.

The genes are TRBV11-2 and TRBJ1-1; D gene unclear. The CDR3 covers 14 residues. V was cut by 1 base and J by 3 bases, with 9 bases left in between. Germline V gene lookup returns CDR1 SGHAT and CDR2 FQNNGV. The CDR3 here is CASSLVGGDTEAFF. DNA of the CDR3: TGTGCCAGCAGCTTAGTCGGTGGAGACACTGAAGCTTTCTTT.

V gene TRBV6-5 combines with J gene TRBJ1-2; D possibly corresponds to TRBD1 (5 bases). The CDR3 has 11 residues. Germline V lookup: CDR1 MNHEY, CDR2 SVGAGI. With 8 bases removed from V and 3 bases from J, the gap between germline ends came to 7 bases. CDR3 sequence reads: CASGGDYGYTF. DNA of the CDR3: TGTGCCAGCGGAGGGGACTATGGCTACACCTTC.

V is TRBV10-3 and J is TRBJ2-7; possible D gene TRBD1, 5 bases. From germline, CDR1 is ENHRY and CDR2 SYGVKD. This CDR3 region has 13 residues. Trimming shortened V by 7 bases and J by 3 bases, and 13 bases separated the two germline ends. In DNA form, the CDR3 reads TGTGCCATCACTGCAGGGTTAGGCTACGAGCAGTACTTC. This translates into CAITAGLGYEQYF.

The chain is built from TRBV9 and TRBJ2-4; D is possibly TRBD1 (5 bases). Germline CDR1 SGDLS, CDR2 YYNGEE. This CDR3 is built from 13 residues. V was pared by 4 bases and J by 5 bases, with 10 bases between. Here the CDR3 DNA reads TGTGCCAGCAGCCCAGGGATCCAAAACATTCAGTACTTC. It is translated as CASSPGIQNIQYF. Using reference TRBV9 and TRBJ2-4 for the parts outside the CDR3, the full variable domain is DSGVTQTPKHLITATGQRVTLRCSPRSGDLSVYWYQQSLDQGLQFLIQYYNGEERAKGNILERFSAQQFPDLHSELNLSSLELGDSALYFCASSPGIQNIQYFGAGTRLSVL.